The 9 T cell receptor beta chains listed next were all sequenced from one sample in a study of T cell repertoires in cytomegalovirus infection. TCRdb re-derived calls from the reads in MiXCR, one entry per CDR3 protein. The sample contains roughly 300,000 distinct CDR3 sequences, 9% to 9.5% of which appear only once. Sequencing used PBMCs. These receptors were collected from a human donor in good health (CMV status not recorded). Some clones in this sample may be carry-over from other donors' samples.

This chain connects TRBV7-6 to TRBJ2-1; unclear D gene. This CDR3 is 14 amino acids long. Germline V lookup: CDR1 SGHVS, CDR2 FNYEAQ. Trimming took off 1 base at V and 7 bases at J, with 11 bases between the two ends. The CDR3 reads CASSLVGSANEQFF. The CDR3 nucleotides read TGTGCCAGCAGCTTAGTAGGATCCGCTAATGAGCAGTTCTTC.

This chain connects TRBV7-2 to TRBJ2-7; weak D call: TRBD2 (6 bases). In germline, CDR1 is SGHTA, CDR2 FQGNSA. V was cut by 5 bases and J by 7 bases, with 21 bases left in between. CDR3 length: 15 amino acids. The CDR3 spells CASSVEWRDPGEQYF. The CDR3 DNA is TGTGCCAGCAGCGTGGAATGGAGGGACCCAGGGGAGCAGTACTTC.

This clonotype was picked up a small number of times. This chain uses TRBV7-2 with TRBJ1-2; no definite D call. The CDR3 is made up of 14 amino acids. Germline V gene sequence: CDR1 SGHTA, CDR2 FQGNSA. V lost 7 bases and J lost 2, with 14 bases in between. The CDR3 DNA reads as TGTGCCAGCACCCCTAACCCGGGAAACTATGGCTACACCTTC. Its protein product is CASTPNPGNYGYTF.

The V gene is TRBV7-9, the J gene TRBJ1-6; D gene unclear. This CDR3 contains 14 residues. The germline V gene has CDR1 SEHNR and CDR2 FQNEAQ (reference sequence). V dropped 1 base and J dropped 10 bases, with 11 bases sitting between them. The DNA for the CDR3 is TGTGCCAGCAGCTTAGACACCCAAAGGTCACCCCTCCACTTT. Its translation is CASSLDTQRSPLHF.

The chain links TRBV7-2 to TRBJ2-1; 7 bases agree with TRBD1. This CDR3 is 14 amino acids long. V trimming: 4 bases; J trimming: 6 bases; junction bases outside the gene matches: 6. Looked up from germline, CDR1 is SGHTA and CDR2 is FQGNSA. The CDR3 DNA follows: TGTGCCAGCAGCTCGTCGACAGGGAGCAATGAGCAGTTCTTC. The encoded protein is CASSSSTGSNEQFF.

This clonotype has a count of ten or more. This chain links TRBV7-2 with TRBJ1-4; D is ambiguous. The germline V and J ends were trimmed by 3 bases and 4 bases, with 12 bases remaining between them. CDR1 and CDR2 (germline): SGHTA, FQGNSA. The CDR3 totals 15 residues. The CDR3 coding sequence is TGTGCCAGCAGCTTGAATGGGGTGAATAATGAAAAACTGTTTTTT. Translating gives CASSLNGVNNEKLFF.

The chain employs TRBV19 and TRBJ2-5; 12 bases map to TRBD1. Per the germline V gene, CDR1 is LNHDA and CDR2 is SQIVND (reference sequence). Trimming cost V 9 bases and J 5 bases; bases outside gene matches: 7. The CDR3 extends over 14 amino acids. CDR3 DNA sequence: TGTGCCAGCCGGGACAGGGGGCGTCAGGAGACCCAGTACTTC. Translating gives CASRDRGRQETQYF.

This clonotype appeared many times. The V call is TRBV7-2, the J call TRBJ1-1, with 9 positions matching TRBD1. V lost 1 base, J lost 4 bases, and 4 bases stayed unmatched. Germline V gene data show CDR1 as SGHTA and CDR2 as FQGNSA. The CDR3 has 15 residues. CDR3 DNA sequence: TGTGCCAGCAGCTTAGTAACAGGGGGCGGCACTGAAGCTTTCTTT. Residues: CASSLVTGGGTEAFF. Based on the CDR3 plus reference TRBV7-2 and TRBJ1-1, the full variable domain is GAGVSQSPSNKVTEKGKDVELRCDPISGHTALYWYRQSLGQGLEFLIYFQGNSAPDKSGLPSDRFSAERTGGSVSTLTIQRTQQEDSAVYLCASSLVTGGGTEAFFGQGTRLTVV.

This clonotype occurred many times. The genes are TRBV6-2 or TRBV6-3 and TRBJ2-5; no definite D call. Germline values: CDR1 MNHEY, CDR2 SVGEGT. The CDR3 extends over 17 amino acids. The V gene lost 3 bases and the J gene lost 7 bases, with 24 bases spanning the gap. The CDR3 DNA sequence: TGTGCCAGCAGTTATAGTCGGCGGACCCCGCCAAAATGGACCCAGTACTTC. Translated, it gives CASSYSRRTPPKWTQYF.